A single sample is the source of the 16 T cell receptor beta chains below, sequenced in a study of blood T cells in healthy people across ages. With a J-beta primer mix and a sample-barcoded 5' primer, a second PCR ran roughly 7 to 11 cycles. TCRdb fed the 5' RACE reads into MiXCR, producing one record per CDR3 protein. The sample includes around 1,000,000 distinct CDR3 sequences, about two fifths seen only once; the top ten take approximately 14%. Specimen: blood. The receptors come from a man aged 18 to 30 in good health.

This clonotype was picked up a small number of times. The chain uses TRBV4-3 and TRBJ2-1; 8 nucleotides match TRBD1. This CDR3 has 16 residues. The germline V gene has CDR1 LGHNA and CDR2 YSLEER. V shed 5 bases and J 5 bases; nucleotides not matched to a gene: 11. The CDR3 nucleotides are TGCGCCAGCAGCGGCCCTAGGACAGGGATAAACAATGAGCAGTTCTTC. It yields the protein CASSGPRTGINNEQFF.

In its sample, this clonotype was seen a few times. This chain connects TRBV20-1 to TRBJ2-1; a possible D gene is TRBD1 (6 bases). Trimming pared 5 bases from V and 9 bases from J, leaving 17 bases between. The germline V gene has CDR1 DFQATT and CDR2 SNEGSKA (reference sequence). The CDR3 spans 13 residues. The CDR3 region is CSAQGSLVGEQFF. DNA for the CDR3: TGCAGTGCTCAGGGGTCGTTGGTGGGTGAGCAGTTCTTC.

This clonotype was seen only a few times. V gene TRBV2 combines with J gene TRBJ1-2; D call uncertain. The V and J ends lost 7 bases and 9 bases respectively, with 18 bases between them. Germline CDR1 SNHLY, CDR2 FYNNEI. The CDR3 consists of 13 residues. The DNA for the CDR3 is TGTGCCAGCATCAGGACGGGCCTGGGAAGCTACACCTTC. It encodes CASIRTGLGSYTF.

This clonotype was recorded many times. The CDR3 region is CASSEVLRLEQFF. CDR3 DNA sequence: TGTGCCAGCAGTGAAGTTCTTAGGCTCGAGCAGTTCTTC. The V and J genes are TRBV6-1 and TRBJ2-1; D unresolved. V shed 1 base and J shed 10 bases, with 11 bases lying between them. The CDR3 consists of 13 residues. Germline values: CDR1 MNHNS, CDR2 SASEGT.

This chain links TRBV5-8 with TRBJ2-1; D gene unclear. The CDR3 sequence is 14 residues long. Trimming removed 10 bases at V and 0 bases at J, with 14 bases between. The germline gives CDR1 SGHTS, CDR2 YDEGEE. CDR3 DNA: TGTGCCGGCCACACCGAGGTCTCCTACAATGAGCAGTTCTTC. Protein product: CAGHTEVSYNEQFF.

This clonotype came up a few times. The chain has TRBV29-1 and TRBJ2-2; the D gene is possibly TRBD1 (5 bases). The CDR3 extends over 13 amino acids. Germline CDR1 and CDR2: SQVTM and ANQGSEA. V was shortened by 8 bases and J by 6 bases, with 16 bases between the two germline ends. CDR3 DNA: TGCAGCTCATATTACAGGAGCTCCGGGGAGCTGTTTTTT. This translates into CSSYYRSSGELFF.

The V gene is TRBV2, the J gene TRBJ2-1; D not certain. The CDR3 runs 15 residues. Germline CDR1 and CDR2: SNHLY and FYNNEI. V was clipped by 0 bases and J by 10 bases, with 16 bases between them. Here the CDR3 reads CASSEALRNVKEQFF. Written as DNA, the CDR3 is TGTGCCAGCAGTGAAGCGCTCAGAAATGTCAAGGAGCAGTTCTTC.

The table lists this clonotype with many counts. Here the CDR3 DNA reads TGTGCCAGCAGCTTAGCTAGCGGGGGTACTCTCGAGCAGTTCTTC. Its translation: CASSLASGGTLEQFF. The V and J genes are TRBV7-2 and TRBJ2-1, with 9 bases matching TRBD2. The V gene's germline CDR1 is SGHTA and CDR2 FQGNSA. V gave up 0 bases and J gave up 10 bases; unmatched junction bases: 7. This CDR3 has 15 amino acids.

This clonotype was counted at least ten times. This chain's CDR3 is CASSLSYRQGKNTEAFF. The CDR3 DNA reads TGTGCCAGCAGCCTTTCCTACCGACAGGGAAAGAACACTGAAGCTTTCTTT. This chain uses TRBV7-6 with TRBJ1-1; 7 bases line up with TRBD1. Germline values: CDR1 SGHVS, CDR2 FNYEAQ. This CDR3 comprises 17 residues. V dropped 5 bases and J dropped 1; count of bases not matched to a gene: 13.

The chain combines TRBV18 with TRBJ1-2; the match to TRBD1 covers 8 bases. This CDR3 is built from 17 residues. Germline CDR1 reads KGHSH; CDR2 reads LQKENI. V trimming: 4 bases; J trimming: 3 bases; junction bases outside the gene matches: 13. CDR3 residues: CASSLYGQGAFDYGYTF. CDR3 DNA sequence: TGTGCCAGCTCACTATATGGGCAGGGGGCATTCGACTATGGCTACACCTTC.

The chain carries TRBV4-2 and TRBJ2-7; TRBD2 might be the D (6 bases). The CDR3 runs to 12 residues. Between the trimmed V and J ends, which lost 0 bases and 11 bases, there was a span of 11 bases. The V gene's germline CDR1 is LGHNA and CDR2 YNFKEQ. Here the CDR3 reads CASSQDGREEYF. The CDR3, as DNA: TGTGCCAGCAGCCAAGACGGCAGGGAGGAGTACTTC.

V and J are TRBV4-2 and TRBJ2-1; TRBD1 matches at 8 bases. V was clipped by 4 bases and J by 5 bases; unmatched bases: 13. This CDR3 has 17 amino acids. CDR1 is LGHNA, CDR2 YNFKEQ, per germline. The CDR3 coding sequence is TGTGCCAGCAGCCCACGGACAGGGTGGGTCACCGACAATGAGCAGTTCTTC. Translation gives CASSPRTGWVTDNEQFF.

The V and J genes are TRBV28 and TRBJ2-2; D uncertain. Trimming took 5 bases from V and 1 from J, leaving 5 bases between them. CDR1 and CDR2 from the germline V gene are MDHEN and SYDVKM. The CDR3 consists of 13 residues. The CDR3 region is CASSHRNTGELFF. CDR3 in DNA: TGTGCCAGCAGTCACAGGAACACCGGGGAGCTGTTTTTT.

A few counts support this clonotype. The rearrangement joins TRBV12-3 or TRBV12-4 to TRBJ2-3; 8 bases are shared with TRBD1. The CDR3 extends over 16 amino acids. The trim removed 4 bases at V and 2 bases at J, leaving 8 bases unmatched. Here the CDR3 reads CASSYSRDRITDTQYF. CDR3 coding DNA: TGTGCCAGCAGTTATTCCCGGGACAGGATCACAGATACGCAGTATTTT.

This clonotype was observed a few times. This chain connects TRBV12-3 or TRBV12-4 to TRBJ2-1; 10 positions match TRBD2. The ends lost 8 bases at V and 2 bases at J; junction bases unmatched: 3. The CDR3 sequence is 14 residues long. The CDR3 region is CASLAGVAYNEQFF. CDR3 DNA sequence: TGTGCCAGCCTAGCGGGGGTAGCCTACAATGAGCAGTTCTTC.

This clonotype was observed a handful of times. The V and J genes are TRBV20-1 and TRBJ1-5; a weak D match, TRBD1 (5 bases). CDR1 is DFQATT, CDR2 SNEGSKA, per germline (reference sequence). The CDR3 runs 14 residues. V shed 0 bases and J shed 1 base, with 7 bases lying between them. CDR3: CSARERDSNQPQHF. The CDR3 nucleotides read TGCAGTGCTAGAGAGCGGGACAGCAATCAGCCCCAGCATTTT.